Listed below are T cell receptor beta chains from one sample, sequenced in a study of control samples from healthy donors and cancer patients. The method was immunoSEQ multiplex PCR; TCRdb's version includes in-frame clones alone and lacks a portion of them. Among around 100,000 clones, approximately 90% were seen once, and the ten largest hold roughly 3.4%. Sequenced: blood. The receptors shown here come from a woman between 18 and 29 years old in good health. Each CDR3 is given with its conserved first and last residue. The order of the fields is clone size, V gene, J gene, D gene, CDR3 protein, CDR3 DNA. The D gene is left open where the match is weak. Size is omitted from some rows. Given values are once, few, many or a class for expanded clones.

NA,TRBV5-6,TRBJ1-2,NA,CASSGFREYGYTF,TGTGCCAGCAGCGGATTTAGGGAATACGGCTACACCTTC
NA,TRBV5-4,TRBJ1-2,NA,CASSSTYYGYTF,TGTGCCAGCAGCTCGACCTACTATGGCTACACCTTC
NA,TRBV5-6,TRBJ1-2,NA,CASSLDTTYGYTF,TGTGCCAGCAGCTTGGACACCACCTATGGCTACACCTTC
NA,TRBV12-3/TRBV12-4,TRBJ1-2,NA,CASSLGRYYGYTF,TGTGCCAGCAGTTTGGGCAGGTACTATGGCTACACCTTC
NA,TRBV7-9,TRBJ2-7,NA,CASSPGGYEQYF,TGTGCCAGCAGCCCCGGGGGCTACGAGCAGTACTTC
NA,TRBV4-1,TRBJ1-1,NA,CASSQDGPRGEAFF,TGCGCCAGCAGCCAAGACGGACCCAGGGGTGAAGCTTTCTTT
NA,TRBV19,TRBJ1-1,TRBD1,CASHTRTGVNTEAFF,TGTGCCAGTCACACCAGGACAGGGGTGAACACTGAAGCTTTCTTT
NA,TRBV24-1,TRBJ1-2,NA,CATSGRTTFRNYGYTF,TGTGCCACCAGTGGACGGACAACCTTCAGAAACTATGGCTACACCTTC
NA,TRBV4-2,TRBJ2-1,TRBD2,CASAGTSGGLVTYNEQFF,TGTGCCAGCGCCGGGACTAGCGGGGGGCTGGTCACCTACAATGAGCAGTTCTTC
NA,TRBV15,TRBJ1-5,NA,CATSTASQPQHF,TGTGCCACCAGCACGGCGAGTCAGCCCCAGCATTTT
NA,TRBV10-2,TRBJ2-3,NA,CASSESGDTQYF,TGCGCCAGCAGTGAGTCGGGGGATACGCAGTATTTT
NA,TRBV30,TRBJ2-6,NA,CAWSRFHTDSSGANVLTF,TGTGCCTGGAGTCGTTTTCATACAGACAGCTCTGGGGCCAACGTCCTGACTTTC
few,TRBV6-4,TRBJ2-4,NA,CASSDSRSLPAKNIQYF,TGTGCCAGCAGTGACTCGCGGTCGCTACCAGCCAAAAACATTCAGTACTTC
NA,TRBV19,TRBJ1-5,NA,CASSIGAAGNQPQHF,TGTGCCAGTAGTATAGGGGCTGCCGGTAATCAGCCCCAGCATTTT
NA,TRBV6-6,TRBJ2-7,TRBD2,CASSYSGTRFDEQYF,TGTGCCAGCAGTTACTCCGGGACTAGATTTGACGAGCAGTACTTC
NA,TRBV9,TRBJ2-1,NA,CASSVGQHNEQFF,TGTGCCAGCAGCGTAGGGCAGCACAATGAGCAGTTCTTC
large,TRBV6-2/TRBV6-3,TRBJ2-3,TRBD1,CASSSGTGGADTQYF,TGTGCCAGCAGCTCCGGGACAGGGGGGGCAGATACGCAGTATTTT
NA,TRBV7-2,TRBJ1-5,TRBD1,CASSRRQGNNQPQHF,TGTGCCAGCAGCAGGAGACAGGGAAACAATCAGCCCCAGCATTTT
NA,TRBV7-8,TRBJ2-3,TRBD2,CASTRGLAGSADTQYF,TGTGCCAGCACCCGAGGACTAGCGGGGAGCGCAGATACGCAGTATTTT
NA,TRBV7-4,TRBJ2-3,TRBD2,CASSCKLAGNASTGTQYF,TGTGCCAGCAGCTGTAAACTAGCGGGGAATGCTAGCACAGGTACGCAGTATTTT
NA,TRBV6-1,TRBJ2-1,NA,CASSSGRPYNEQFF,TGTGCCAGCAGTTCCGGACGGCCTTACAATGAGCAGTTCTTC
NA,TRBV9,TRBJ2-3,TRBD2,CPRRVGGGGPTDTQYF,TGTCCCCGCCGCGTCGGCGGGGGGGGGCCCACAGATACGCAGTATTTT
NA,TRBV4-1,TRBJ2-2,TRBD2,CASSRTTSGGGELFF,TGCGCCAGCAGCCGAACGACTAGCGGGGGCGGGGAGCTGTTTTTT
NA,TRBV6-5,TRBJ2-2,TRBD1,CASRRDRGRTGELFF,TGTGCCAGCAGGCGGGACAGGGGAAGGACCGGGGAGCTGTTTTTT
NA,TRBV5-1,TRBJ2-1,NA,CASSLVGNGNNEQFF,TGCGCCAGCAGCTTGGTCGGGAATGGGAACAATGAGCAGTTCTTC
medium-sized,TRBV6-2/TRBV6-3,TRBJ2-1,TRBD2,CASSNGTSSHEQFF,TGTGCCAGCAGCAACGGGACTAGCAGCCATGAGCAGTTCTTC
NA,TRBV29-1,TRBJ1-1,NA,CSVERTSANTEAFF,TGCAGCGTTGAGCGTACTTCGGCGAACACTGAAGCTTTCTTT
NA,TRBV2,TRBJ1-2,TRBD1,CARRGQGSKGYTF,TGTGCCAGAAGAGGACAGGGGTCGAAAGGCTACACCTTC
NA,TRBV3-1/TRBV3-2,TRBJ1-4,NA,CASSQGYATSNEKLFF,TGTGCCAGCAGCCAAGGTTATGCGACAAGTAATGAAAAACTGTTTTTT
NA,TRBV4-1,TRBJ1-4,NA,CASSQVLEKLFF,TGCGCCAGCAGCCAAGTCCTTGAAAAACTGTTTTTT